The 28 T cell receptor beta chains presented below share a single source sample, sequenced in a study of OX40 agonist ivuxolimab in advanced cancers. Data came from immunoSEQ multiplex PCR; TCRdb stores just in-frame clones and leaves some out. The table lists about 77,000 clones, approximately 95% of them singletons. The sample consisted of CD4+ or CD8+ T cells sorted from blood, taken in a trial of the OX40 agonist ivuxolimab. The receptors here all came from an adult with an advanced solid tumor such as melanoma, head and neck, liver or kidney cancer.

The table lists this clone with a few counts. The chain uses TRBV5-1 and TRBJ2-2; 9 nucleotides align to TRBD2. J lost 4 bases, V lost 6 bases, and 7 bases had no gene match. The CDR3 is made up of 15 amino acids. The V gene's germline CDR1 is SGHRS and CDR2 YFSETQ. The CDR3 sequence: CASTAGGQGTGELFF. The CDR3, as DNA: TGCGCCAGCACCGCGGGGGGGCAGGGCACCGGGGAGCTGTTTTTT.

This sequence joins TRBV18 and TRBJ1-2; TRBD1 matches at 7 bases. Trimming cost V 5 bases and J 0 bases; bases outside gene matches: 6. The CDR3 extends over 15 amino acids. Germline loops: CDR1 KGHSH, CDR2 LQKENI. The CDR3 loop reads CASSGRDRANYGYTF. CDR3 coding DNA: TGTGCCAGCTCAGGGCGGGACAGAGCTAACTATGGCTACACCTTC. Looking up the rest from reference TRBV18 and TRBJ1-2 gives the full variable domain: NAGVMQNPRHLVRRRGQEARLRCSPMKGHSHVYWYRQLPEEGLKFMVYLQKENIIDESGMPKERFSAEFPKEGPSILRIQQVVRGDSAAYFCASSGRDRANYGYTFGSGTRLTVV.

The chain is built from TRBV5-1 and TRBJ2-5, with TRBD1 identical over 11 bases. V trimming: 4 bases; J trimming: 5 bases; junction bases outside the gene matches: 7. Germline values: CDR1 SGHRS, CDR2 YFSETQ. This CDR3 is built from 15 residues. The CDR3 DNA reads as TGCGCCAGCAGCAGGACAGGGGGCCGGTGGGAGACCCAGTACTTC. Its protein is CASSRTGGRWETQYF. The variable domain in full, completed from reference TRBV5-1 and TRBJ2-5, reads KAGVTQTPRYLIKTRGQQVTLSCSPISGHRSVSWYQQTPGQGLQFLFEYFSETQRNKGNFPGRFSGRQFSNSRSEMNVSTLELGDSALYLCASSRTGGRWETQYFGPGTRLLVL.

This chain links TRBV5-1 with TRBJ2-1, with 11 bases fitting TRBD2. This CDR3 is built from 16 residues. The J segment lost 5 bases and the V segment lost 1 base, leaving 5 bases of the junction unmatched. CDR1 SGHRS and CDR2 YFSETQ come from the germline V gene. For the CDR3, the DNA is TGCGCCAGCAGCTTGTTTACTAGCGGGGGTGACAATGAGCAGTTCTTC. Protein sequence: CASSLFTSGGDNEQFF. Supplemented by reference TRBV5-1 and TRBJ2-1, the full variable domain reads KAGVTQTPRYLIKTRGQQVTLSCSPISGHRSVSWYQQTPGQGLQFLFEYFSETQRNKGNFPGRFSGRQFSNSRSEMNVSTLELGDSALYLCASSLFTSGGDNEQFFGPGTRLTVL.

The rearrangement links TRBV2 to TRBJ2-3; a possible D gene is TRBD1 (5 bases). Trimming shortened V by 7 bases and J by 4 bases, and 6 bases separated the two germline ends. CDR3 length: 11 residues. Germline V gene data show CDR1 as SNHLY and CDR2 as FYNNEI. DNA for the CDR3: TGTGCCAGCAAAGGGGCAGATACGCAGTATTTT. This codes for CASKGADTQYF.

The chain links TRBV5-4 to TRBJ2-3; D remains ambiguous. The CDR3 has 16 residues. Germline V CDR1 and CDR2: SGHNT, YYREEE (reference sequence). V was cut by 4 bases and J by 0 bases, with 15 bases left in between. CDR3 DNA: TGTGCCAGCAGCCCAGGCGAGCGATCTAGCACAGATACGCAGTATTTT. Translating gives CASSPGERSSTDTQYF.

The CDR3 DNA sequence: TGTGCCAGCAGCTTGAGAGACGGGGGGGGGCAAGAGACCCAGTACTTC. Translating gives CASSLRDGGGQETQYF. The chain is built from TRBV5-4 and TRBJ2-5; 8 bases fit TRBD2. J gave up 2 bases and V 1 base, and 7 bases lay outside the gene matches. Germline CDR1 is SGHNT and CDR2 is YYREEE (reference sequence). The CDR3 is made up of 16 amino acids.

Here the CDR3 DNA reads TGTGCCAGCAGCTCGGGGGGGGACAGTGCCTATGGCTACACCTTC. Translation: CASSSGGDSAYGYTF. This chain joins TRBV28 and TRBJ1-2; TRBD1 agrees at 7 bases. V lost 6 bases and J lost 4; bases outside the gene matches: 11. This CDR3 has 15 residues. CDR1 and CDR2 from the germline V gene are MDHEN and SYDVKM.

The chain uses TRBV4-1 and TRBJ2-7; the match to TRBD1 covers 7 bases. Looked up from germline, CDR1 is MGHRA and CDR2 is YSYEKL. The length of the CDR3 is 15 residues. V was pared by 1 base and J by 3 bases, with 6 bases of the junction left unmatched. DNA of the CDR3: TGCGCCAGCAGCCAAGGGACAGGCCAGATCTACGAGCAGTACTTC. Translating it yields CASSQGTGQIYEQYF.

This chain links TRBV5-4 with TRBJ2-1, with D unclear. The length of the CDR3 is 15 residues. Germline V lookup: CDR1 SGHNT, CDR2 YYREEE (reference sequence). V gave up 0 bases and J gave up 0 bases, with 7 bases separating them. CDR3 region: CASSLDQSSYNEQFF. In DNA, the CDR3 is TGTGCCAGCAGCTTGGACCAAAGCTCCTACAATGAGCAGTTCTTC.

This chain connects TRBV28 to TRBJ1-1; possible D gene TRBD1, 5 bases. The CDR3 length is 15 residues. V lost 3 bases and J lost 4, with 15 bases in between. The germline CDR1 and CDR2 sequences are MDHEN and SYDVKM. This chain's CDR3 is CASSFAGPKSTEAFF. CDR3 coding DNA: TGTGCCAGCAGTTTTGCGGGACCCAAGAGCACTGAAGCTTTCTTT.

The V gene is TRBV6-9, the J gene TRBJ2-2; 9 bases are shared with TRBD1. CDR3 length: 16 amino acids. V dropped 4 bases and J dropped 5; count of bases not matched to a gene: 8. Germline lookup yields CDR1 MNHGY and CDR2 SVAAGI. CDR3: CASSWTRDRATGELFF. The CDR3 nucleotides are TGTGCCAGCAGTTGGACCCGGGACAGGGCTACCGGGGAGCTGTTTTTT.

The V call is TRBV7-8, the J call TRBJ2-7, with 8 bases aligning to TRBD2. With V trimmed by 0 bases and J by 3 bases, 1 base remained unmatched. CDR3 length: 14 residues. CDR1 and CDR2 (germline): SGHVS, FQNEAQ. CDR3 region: CASSLAGLGYEQYF. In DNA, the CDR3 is TGTGCCAGCAGCTTAGCGGGACTAGGCTACGAGCAGTACTTC.

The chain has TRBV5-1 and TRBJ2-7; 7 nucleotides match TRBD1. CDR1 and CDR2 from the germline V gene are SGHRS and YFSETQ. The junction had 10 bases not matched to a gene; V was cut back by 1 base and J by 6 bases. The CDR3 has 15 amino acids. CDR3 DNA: TGCGCCAGCAGCTTGACCTGGGACAGTGCCGGCGAGCAGTACTTC. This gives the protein CASSLTWDSAGEQYF.

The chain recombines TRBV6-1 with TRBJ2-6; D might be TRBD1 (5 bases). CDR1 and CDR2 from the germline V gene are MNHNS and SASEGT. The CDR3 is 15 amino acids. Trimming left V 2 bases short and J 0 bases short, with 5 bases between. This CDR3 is CASSEQGSGANVLTF. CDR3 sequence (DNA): TGTGCCAGCAGTGAACAGGGCTCTGGGGCCAACGTCCTGACTTTC.

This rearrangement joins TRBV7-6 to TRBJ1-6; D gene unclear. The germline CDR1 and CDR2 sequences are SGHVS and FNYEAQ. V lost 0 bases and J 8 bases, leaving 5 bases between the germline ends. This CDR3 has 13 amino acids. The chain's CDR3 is CASSLAEYSPLHF. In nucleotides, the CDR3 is TGTGCCAGCAGCTTAGCAGAGTATTCACCCCTCCACTTT. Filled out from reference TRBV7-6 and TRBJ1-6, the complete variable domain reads GAGVSQSPRYKVTKRGQDVALRCDPISGHVSLYWYRQALGQGPEFLTYFNYEAQQDKSGLPNDRFSAERPEGSISTLTIQRTEQRDSAMYRCASSLAEYSPLHFGNGTRLTVT.

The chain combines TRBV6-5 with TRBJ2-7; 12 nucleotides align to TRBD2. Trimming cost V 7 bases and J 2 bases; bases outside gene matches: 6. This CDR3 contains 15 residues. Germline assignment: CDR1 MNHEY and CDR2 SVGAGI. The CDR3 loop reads CASNPSGRATYEQYF. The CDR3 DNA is TGTGCCAGCAACCCTAGCGGGAGGGCAACCTACGAGCAGTACTTC.

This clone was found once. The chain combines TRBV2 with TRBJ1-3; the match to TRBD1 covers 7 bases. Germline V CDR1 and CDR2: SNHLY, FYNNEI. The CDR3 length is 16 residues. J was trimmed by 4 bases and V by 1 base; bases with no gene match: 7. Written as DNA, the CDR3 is TGTGCCAGCAGTGAAGGGAGACAGGGCGAGGGAAACACCATATATTTT. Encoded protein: CASSEGRQGEGNTIYF.

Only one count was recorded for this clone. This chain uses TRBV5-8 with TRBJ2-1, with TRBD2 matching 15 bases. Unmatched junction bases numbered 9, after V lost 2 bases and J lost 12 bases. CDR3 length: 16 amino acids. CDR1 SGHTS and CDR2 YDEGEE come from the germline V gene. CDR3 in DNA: TGTGCCAGCAGCTTCGAAGGGACTAGCGGGGGGAGAAGGCAGTTCTTC. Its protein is CASSFEGTSGGRRQFF.

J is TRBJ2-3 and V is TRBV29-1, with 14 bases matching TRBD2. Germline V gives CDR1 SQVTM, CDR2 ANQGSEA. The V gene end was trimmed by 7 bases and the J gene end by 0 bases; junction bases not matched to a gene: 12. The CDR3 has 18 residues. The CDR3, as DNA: TGCAGCGCGGCAGGAGGGACTAGCGGGAGCCAGAGCACAGATACGCAGTATTTT. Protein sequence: CSAAGGTSGSQSTDTQYF.

The DNA for the CDR3 is TGTGCCAGCAGGCATGTAGCGGCTTACAATGAGCAGTTCTTC. Protein sequence: CASRHVAAYNEQFF. The V call is TRBV28, the J call TRBJ2-1; TRBD2 might be the D (6 bases). The germline CDR1 and CDR2 sequences are MDHEN and SYDVKM. The V end was cut by 6 bases, the J end by 4 bases, with 13 bases between. The CDR3 is made up of 14 amino acids.

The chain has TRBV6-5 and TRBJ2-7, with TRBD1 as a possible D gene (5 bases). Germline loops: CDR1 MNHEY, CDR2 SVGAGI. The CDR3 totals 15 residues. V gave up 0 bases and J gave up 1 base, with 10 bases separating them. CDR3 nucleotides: TGTGCCAGCAGTTACTCGACAGCCGGATCCTACGAGCAGTACTTC. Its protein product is CASSYSTAGSYEQYF.

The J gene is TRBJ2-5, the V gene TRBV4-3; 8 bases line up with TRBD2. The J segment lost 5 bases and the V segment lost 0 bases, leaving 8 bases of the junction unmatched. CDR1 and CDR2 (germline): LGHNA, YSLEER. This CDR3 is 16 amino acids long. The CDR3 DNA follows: TGCGCCAGCAGCCAAGAATGGCGGGAGGTCGGGGAGACCCAGTACTTC. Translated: CASSQEWREVGETQYF.

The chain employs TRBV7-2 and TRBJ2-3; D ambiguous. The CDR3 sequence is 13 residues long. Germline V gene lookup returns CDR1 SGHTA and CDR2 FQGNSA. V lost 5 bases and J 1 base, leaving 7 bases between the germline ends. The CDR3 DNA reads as TGTGCCAGCAGCAGAGACCGCACAGATACGCAGTATTTT. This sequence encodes CASSRDRTDTQYF.

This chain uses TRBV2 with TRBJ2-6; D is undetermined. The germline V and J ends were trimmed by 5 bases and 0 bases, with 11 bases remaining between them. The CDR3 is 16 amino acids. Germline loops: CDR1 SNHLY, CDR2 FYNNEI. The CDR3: CASSPYTSSGANVLTF. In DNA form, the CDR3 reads TGTGCCAGCAGTCCCTACACGAGCTCTGGGGCCAACGTCCTGACTTTC. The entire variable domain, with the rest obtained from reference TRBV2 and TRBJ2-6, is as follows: EPEVTQTPSHQVTQMGQEVILRCVPISNHLYFYWYRQILGQKVEFLVSFYNNEISEKSEIFDDQFSVERPDGSNFTLKIRSTKLEDSAMYFCASSPYTSSGANVLTFGAGSRLTVL.

CDR3 DNA: TGTGCCAGCAGTTCTAGCGGGAGTCGTACCGGGGAGCTGTTTTTT. As protein: CASSSSGSRTGELFF. This chain links TRBV6-1 with TRBJ2-2; 10 bases agree with TRBD2. Germline CDR1 reads MNHNS; CDR2 reads SASEGT. The CDR3 length is 15 residues. After removal of 5 bases from V and 5 bases from J, the junction contained 5 bases not matched to a gene.

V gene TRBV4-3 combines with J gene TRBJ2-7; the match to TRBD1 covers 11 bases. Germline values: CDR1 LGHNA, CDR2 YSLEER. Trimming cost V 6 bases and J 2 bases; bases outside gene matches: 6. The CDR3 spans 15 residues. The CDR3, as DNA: TGCGCCAGCAGTATGACGGGACAGGGGGCCTACGAGCAGTACTTC. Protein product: CASSMTGQGAYEQYF.

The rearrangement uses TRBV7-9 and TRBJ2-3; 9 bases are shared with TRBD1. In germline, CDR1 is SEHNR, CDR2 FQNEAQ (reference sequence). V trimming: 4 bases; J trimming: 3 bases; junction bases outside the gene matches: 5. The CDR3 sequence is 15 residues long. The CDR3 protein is CASSSRTGETDTQYF. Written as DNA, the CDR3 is TGTGCCAGCAGCTCACGGACAGGGGAGACAGATACGCAGTATTTT.